This passage covers 2 T cell receptor beta chains from one sample sequenced in a study of blood T cell repertoires in COVID-19. The repertoire was sequenced with immunoSEQ multiplex PCR; TCRdb's copy has only in-frame clones and lacks some. The table lists 150,000 to 200,000 clones, around nine tenths of them singletons, with 3% to 4% in the top ten. The sample comprised peripheral blood. The receptors derive from a man aged 18 to 29 with active or convalescent COVID-19.

V gene TRBV11-3 combines with J gene TRBJ2-2; TRBD2 matches 7 bases. In germline, CDR1 is SGHNT, CDR2 YENEEA. The V segment lost 1 base and the J segment 5 bases; nucleotides outside the gene matches: 4. This CDR3 comprises 15 residues. This CDR3 is CASSLGDYSTGELFF. DNA for the CDR3: TGTGCCAGCAGCTTAGGGGACTACTCGACCGGGGAGCTGTTTTTT.

The chain uses TRBV27 and TRBJ2-5, with 8 bases that match TRBD1. Germline V CDR1 and CDR2: MNHEY, SMNVEV (reference sequence). The CDR3 is 15 residues long. After removal of 5 bases from V and 0 bases from J, the junction contained 5 bases not matched to a gene. The CDR3 DNA follows: TGTGCCAGCAGTCCCTGGACAGGGTACCAAGAGACCCAGTACTTC. Amino acids: CASSPWTGYQETQYF.